This TCR beta chain was observed in a study of graft-versus-host responses after intestinal transplantation. The CDR3 contains 16 residues. Between the trimmed V and J ends, which lost 7 bases and 4 bases, there was a span of 20 bases. Germline assignment: CDR1 MNHNY and CDR2 SVGAGI (reference sequence). TCRdb keeps only in-frame clones here, not all; method: immunoSEQ multiplex PCR. The sample includes approximately 71,000 clones, roughly 90% of them seen just once. On this clone: The antigen is undetermined.

The clonotype comes from a human donor who received an intestinal transplant. The specimen was unstimulated CD8+ T cells sorted from spleen or lymph node cells, collected before intestinal transplant. The rearrangement links TRBV6-6 to TRBJ2-1; TRBD1 might be the D (5 bases). The CDR3 loop is CASTQRWQGKYNEQFF. CDR3 bases: TGTGCCAGCACCCAGAGGTGGCAGGGCAAATACAATGAGCAGTTCTTC.